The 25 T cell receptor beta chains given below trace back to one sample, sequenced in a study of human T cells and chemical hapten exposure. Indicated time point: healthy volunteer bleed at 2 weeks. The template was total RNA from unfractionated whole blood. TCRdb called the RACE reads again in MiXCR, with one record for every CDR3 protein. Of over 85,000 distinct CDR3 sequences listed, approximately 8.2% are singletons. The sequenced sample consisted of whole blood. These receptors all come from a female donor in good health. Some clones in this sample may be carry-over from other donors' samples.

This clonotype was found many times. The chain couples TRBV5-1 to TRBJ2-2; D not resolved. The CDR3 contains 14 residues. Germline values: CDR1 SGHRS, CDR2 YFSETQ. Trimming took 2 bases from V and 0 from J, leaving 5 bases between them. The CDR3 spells CASSFSSNTGELFF. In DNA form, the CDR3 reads TGCGCCAGCAGCTTCTCCTCGAACACCGGGGAGCTGTTTTTT.

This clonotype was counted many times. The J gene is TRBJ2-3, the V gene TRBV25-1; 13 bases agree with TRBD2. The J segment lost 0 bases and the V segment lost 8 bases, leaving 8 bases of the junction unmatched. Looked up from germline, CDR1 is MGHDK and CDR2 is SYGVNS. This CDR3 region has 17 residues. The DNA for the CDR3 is TGTGCCAGCCAAGGACTAGCGGGGGCGACTAGCACAGATACGCAGTATTTT. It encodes CASQGLAGATSTDTQYF.

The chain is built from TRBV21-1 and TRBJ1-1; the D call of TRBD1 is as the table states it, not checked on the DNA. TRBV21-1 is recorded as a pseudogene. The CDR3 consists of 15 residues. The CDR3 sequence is CASSLREGAGTEAFF. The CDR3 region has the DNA TGTGCCAGCAGCCTTCGTGAGGGGGCCGGCACTGAAGCTTTCTTT.

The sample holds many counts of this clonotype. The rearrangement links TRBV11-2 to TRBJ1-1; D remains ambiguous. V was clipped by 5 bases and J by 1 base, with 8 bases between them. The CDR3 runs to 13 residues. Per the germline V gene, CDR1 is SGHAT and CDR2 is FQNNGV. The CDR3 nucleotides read TGTGCCAGCAGCCGTCAGGAGAACACTGAAGCTTTCTTT. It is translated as CASSRQENTEAFF.

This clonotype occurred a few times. The CDR3 protein is CASSSSQPQHF. The CDR3 region has the DNA TGTGCCAGCAGTTCAAGTCAGCCCCAGCATTTT. J is TRBJ1-5 and V is TRBV28; D gene unclear. The CDR3 extends over 11 amino acids. From germline, CDR1 is MDHEN and CDR2 SYDVKM. V was shortened by 4 bases and J by 6 bases, with 4 bases between the two germline ends.

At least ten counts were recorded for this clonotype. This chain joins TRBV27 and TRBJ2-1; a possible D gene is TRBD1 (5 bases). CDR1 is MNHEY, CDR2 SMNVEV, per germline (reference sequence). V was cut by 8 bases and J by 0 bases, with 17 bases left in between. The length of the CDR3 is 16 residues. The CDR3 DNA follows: TGTGCCAGCGTACCTAAGGGGAAGAGCTCCTACAATGAGCAGTTCTTC. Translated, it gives CASVPKGKSSYNEQFF.

CDR3 sequence reads: CASSVGGVGNEQFF. CDR3 sequence (DNA): TGTGCCAGCAGCGTAGGGGGGGTTGGCAATGAGCAGTTCTTC. The chain employs TRBV9 and TRBJ2-1; TRBD2 might be the D (6 bases). The V end was cut by 0 bases, the J end by 6 bases, with 10 bases between. This CDR3 is built from 14 residues. Germline loops: CDR1 SGDLS, CDR2 YYNGEE. Supplemented by reference TRBV9 and TRBJ2-1, the full variable domain reads DSGVTQTPKHLITATGQRVTLRCSPRSGDLSVYWYQQSLDQGLQFLIQYYNGEERAKGNILERFSAQQFPDLHSELNLSSLELGDSALYFCASSVGGVGNEQFFGPGTRLTVL.

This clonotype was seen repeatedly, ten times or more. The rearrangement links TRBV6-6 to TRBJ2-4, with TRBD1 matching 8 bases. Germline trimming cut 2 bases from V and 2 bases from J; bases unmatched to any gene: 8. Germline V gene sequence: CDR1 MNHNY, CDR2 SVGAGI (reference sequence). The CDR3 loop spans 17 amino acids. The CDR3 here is CASSYGQGGLTKNIQYF. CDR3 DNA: TGTGCCAGCAGTTACGGACAGGGAGGTCTTACCAAAAACATTCAGTACTTC.

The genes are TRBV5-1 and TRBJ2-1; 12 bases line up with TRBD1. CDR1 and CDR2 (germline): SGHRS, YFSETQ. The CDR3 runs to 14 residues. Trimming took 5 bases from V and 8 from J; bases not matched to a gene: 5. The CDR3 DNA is TGCGCCAGCAGAGGGACAGGGGGCTGGGATGAGCAGTTCTTC. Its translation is CASRGTGGWDEQFF.

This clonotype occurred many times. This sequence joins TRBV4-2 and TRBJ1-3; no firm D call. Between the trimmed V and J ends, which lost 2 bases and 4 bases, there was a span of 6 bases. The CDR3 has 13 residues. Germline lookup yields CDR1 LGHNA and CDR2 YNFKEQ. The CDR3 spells CASSQIGGNTIYF. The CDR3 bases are TGTGCCAGCAGCCAAATCGGGGGAAACACCATATATTTT.

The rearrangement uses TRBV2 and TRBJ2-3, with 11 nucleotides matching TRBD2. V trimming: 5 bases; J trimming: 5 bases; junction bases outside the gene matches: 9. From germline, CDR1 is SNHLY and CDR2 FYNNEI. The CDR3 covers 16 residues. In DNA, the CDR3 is TGTGCCAGCAGTCCACTAGCGGGAGTTCCTGGAGATACGCAGTATTTT. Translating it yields CASSPLAGVPGDTQYF.

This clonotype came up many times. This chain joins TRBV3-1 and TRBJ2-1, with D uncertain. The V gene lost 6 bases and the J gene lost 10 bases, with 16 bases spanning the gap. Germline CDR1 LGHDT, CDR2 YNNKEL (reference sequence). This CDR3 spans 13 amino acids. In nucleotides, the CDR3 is TGTGCCAGCAGTGCCTACCAAGGGAAGGAGCAGTTCTTC. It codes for CASSAYQGKEQFF.

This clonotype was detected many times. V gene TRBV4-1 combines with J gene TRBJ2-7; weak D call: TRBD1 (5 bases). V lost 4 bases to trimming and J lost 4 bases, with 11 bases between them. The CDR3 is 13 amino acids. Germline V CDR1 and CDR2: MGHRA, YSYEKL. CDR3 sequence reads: CASSPVQEYEQYF. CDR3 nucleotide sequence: TGCGCCAGCAGCCCTGTACAGGAGTACGAGCAGTACTTC.

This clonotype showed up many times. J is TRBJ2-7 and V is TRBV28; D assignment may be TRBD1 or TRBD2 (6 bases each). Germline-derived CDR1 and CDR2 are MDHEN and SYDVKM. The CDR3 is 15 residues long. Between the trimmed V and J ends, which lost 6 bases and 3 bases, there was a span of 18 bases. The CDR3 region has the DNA TGTGCCAGCAGAGGGGGGATTAGCGGTTACTACGAGCAGTACTTC. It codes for CASRGGISGYYEQYF.

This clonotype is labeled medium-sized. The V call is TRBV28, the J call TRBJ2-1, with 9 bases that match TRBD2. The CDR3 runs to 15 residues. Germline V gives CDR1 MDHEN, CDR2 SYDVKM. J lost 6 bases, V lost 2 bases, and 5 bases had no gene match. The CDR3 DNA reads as TGTGCCAGCAGTTTAGCGGGAGGGCCTAGCAATGAGCAGTTCTTC. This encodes CASSLAGGPSNEQFF.

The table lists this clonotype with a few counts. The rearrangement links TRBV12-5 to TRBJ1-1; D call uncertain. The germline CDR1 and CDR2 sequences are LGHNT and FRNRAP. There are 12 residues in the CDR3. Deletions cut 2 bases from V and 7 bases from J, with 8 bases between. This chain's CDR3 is CASGLSSGEAFF. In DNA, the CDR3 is TGTGCTAGTGGTTTGTCAAGTGGTGAAGCTTTCTTT.

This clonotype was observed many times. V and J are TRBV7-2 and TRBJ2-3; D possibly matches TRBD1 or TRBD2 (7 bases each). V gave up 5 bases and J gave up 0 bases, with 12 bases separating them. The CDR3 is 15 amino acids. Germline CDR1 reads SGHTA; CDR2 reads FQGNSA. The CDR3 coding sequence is TGTGCCAGCAGCCCAGGGGGAGGGAGCACAGATACGCAGTATTTT. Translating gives CASSPGGGSTDTQYF. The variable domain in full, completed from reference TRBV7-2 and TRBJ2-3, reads GAGVSQSPSNKVTEKGKDVELRCDPISGHTALYWYRQSLGQGLEFLIYFQGNSAPDKSGLPSDRFSAERTGGSVSTLTIQRTQQEDSAVYLCASSPGGGSTDTQYFGPGTRLTVL.

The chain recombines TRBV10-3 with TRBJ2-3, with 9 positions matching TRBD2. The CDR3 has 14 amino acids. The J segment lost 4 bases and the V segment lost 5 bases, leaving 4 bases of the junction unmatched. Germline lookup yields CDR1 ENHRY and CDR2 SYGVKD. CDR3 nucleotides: TGTGCCATCAGTAAAGCGGGAGGTTCAGATACGCAGTATTTT. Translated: CAISKAGGSDTQYF.

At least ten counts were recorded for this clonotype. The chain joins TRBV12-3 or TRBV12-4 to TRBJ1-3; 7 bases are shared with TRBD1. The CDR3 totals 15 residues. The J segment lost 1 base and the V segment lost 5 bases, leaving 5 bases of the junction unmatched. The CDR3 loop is CASSDTGESGNTIYF. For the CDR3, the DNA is TGTGCCAGCAGTGACACAGGGGAATCTGGAAACACCATATATTTT.

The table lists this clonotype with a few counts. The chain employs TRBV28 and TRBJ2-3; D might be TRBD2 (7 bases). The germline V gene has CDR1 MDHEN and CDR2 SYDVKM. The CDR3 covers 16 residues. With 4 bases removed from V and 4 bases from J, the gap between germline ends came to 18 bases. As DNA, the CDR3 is TGTGCCAGCAGTTCCTTGGGGAGGGGGGTTGCAGATACGCAGTATTTT. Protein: CASSSLGRGVADTQYF.

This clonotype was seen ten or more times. This CDR3 reads CSAWDRGYEQYF. The DNA of the CDR3 is TGCAGTGCTTGGGACAGGGGATACGAGCAGTACTTC. The rearrangement uses TRBV20-1 and TRBJ2-7; 10 nucleotides match TRBD1. CDR1 DFQATT and CDR2 SNEGSKA come from the germline V gene (reference sequence). V shed 5 bases, J shed 4 bases, and the junction held 2 bases outside the gene matches. This CDR3 spans 12 amino acids.

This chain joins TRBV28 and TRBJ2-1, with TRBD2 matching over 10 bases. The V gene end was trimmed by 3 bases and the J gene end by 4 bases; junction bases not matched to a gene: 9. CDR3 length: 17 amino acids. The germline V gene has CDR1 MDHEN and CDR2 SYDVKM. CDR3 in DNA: TGTGCCAGCAGTTTTGACACCGGACTAGCGGAGTACAATGAGCAGTTCTTC. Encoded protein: CASSFDTGLAEYNEQFF.

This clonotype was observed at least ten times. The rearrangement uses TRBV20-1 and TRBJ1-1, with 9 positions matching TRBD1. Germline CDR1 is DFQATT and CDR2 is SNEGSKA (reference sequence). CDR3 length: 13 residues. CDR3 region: CRTRQGDLTEAFF. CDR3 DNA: TGCAGAACAAGACAGGGGGATTTAACTGAAGCTTTCTTT.

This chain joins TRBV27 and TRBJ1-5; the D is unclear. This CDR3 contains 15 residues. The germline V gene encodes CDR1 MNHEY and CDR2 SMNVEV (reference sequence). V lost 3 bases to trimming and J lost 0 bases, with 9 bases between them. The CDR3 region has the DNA TGTGCCAGCAGTTTTCGGCCCCATAGCAATCAGCCCCAGCATTTT. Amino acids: CASSFRPHSNQPQHF.

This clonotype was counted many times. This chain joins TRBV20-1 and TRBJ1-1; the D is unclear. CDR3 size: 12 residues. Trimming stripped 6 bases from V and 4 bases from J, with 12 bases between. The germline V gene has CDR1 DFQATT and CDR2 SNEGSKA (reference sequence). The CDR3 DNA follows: TGCAGTGCCCTCCCCGGCGGCACTGAAGCTTTCTTT. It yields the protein CSALPGGTEAFF.